The clone carrying this T cell receptor beta chain has ten or more counts. Antigen unknown. These data are taken from a study of Graves' ophthalmopathy and Graves' hyperthyroidism. General study results and limits: Most thyroid clonotypes with frequency above 0.001 were detected in blood too. The model's ophthalmopathy progression predictions had roughly 69% sensitivity and about 72% specificity.

V was clipped by 0 bases and J by 5 bases, with 13 bases between them. The CDR3 covers 15 residues. CDR1 SGHDN and CDR2 FVKESK come from the germline V gene. TCR beta CDR3 regions were amplified from RNA transcripts. HTBI primers were employed in first-round RT-PCR, then a second-round multiplex PCR followed. One entry per CDR3 protein, called by TCRdb with MiXCR from the multiplex PCR reads. The sample carries about 160,000 distinct CDR3 sequences, roughly two fifths recorded once. The sequence was obtained from a man aged 25 to 45 with Graves' ophthalmopathy. The chain joins TRBV14 to TRBJ2-5; D might be TRBD2 (5 bases). The specimen sequenced was peripheral blood. CDR3 amino acids: CASSQDKEVWETQYF. The CDR3 nucleotides read TGTGCCAGCAGCCAAGATAAGGAGGTTTGGGAGACCCAGTACTTC.